This TCR beta chain stems from a study of blood T cell repertoires in COVID-19. Study in general: The cDNA or gDNA used as material had been derived from T cells, B-cell-depleted T cells, or PBMCs.

Measured with immunoSEQ multiplex PCR; TCRdb has only the in-frame clones, and not every one. Of about 62,000 clones listed, roughly 90% were seen once; the top ten hold 1% to 1.5%. The sample consisted of peripheral blood. This clonotype originated in a woman aged 80 or over with acute or convalescent COVID-19.

The CDR3 region has the DNA TGTGCCAGTAGACCGGGACAGGGGGCAGCCTACGAGCAGTACTTC. Its translation: CASRPGQGAAYEQYF. The rearrangement joins TRBV19 to TRBJ2-7, with TRBD1 matching over 12 bases. The V and J ends lost 6 bases and 2 bases, in that order; junction bases with no gene match: 5. This CDR3 contains 15 residues. Per the germline V gene, CDR1 is LNHDA and CDR2 is SQIVND (reference sequence).